This entry features one T cell receptor beta chain sequence. Its antigen is undetermined. The CDR3 is 15 amino acids. Trimming left V 0 bases short and J 2 bases short, with 10 bases between. The germline gives CDR1 MGHRA, CDR2 YSYEKL. The sample comes from a study of long-term antiretroviral therapy in people with HIV. At the survey level, the v3.0 immunoSEQ assay was run. The study targeted roughly 40,000-50,000 T-cell genomes per sample in sequencing. The repertoire was sequenced with immunoSEQ multiplex PCR; TCRdb's copy has only in-frame clones and lacks some. The data contain roughly 18,000 clones, around 92% of them seen just once; the ten biggest clones take up about 9.6%. Study outcomes and limitations: Upon ART, diversity increased but remained lower than transplant donor controls.

The V gene is TRBV4-1, the J gene TRBJ1-2; D is uncertain. The sequences come from unsorted PBMCs, collected 3 years after starting antiretroviral therapy. The receptor was derived from a man in his forties or fifties with HIV. CDR3 in DNA: TGCGCCAGCAGCCAAGATGGGCGGCTGAACTATGGCTACACCTTC. This codes for CASSQDGRLNYGYTF.